This T cell receptor beta chain was documented in a study of CD8 T cells in ankylosing spondylitis. MiXCR, applied by TCRdb to the 5' RACE reads, yields one record per CDR3 protein. The table shows roughly 240,000 distinct CDR3 sequences, with less than 9.5% occurring only once. This clonotype has a count of ten or more. The germline V gene encodes CDR1 SGHAT and CDR2 FQNNGV. This CDR3 comprises 12 residues. V was pared by 1 base and J by 7 bases, with 7 bases between. This sequence originates from a female donor with ankylosing spondylitis or in good health (not recorded which). What was sequenced was blood, either unsorted or a sorted T cell fraction (not recorded which). V usage is TRBV11-2 and J usage is TRBJ1-1; D is ambiguous. The CDR3 spells CASSLVEGEAFF. The CDR3 region has the DNA TGTGCCAGCAGCTTAGTCGAGGGTGAAGCTTTCTTT. The variable domain in full, completed from reference TRBV11-2 and TRBJ1-1, reads EAGVAQSPRYKIIEKRQSVAFWCNPISGHATLYWYQQILGQGPKLLIQFQNNGVVDDSQLPKDRFSAERLKGVDSTLKIQPAKLEDSAVYLCASSLVEGEAFFGQGTRLTVV.